These 9 T cell receptor beta chains were all obtained from the same sample, sequenced in a study of blood T cell repertoires in COVID-19. Assay: immunoSEQ multiplex PCR; the TCRdb copy retains only in-frame clones and omits some. The sample contains 200,000 to 300,000 clones, approximately 81% of which appear only once. Sequenced sample: peripheral blood. The source is a man aged 60-69 years with acute or convalescent COVID-19.

V gene TRBV2 combines with J gene TRBJ1-3; tentatively, D is TRBD1 (5 bases). The ends were cut back, 5 bases at V and 4 bases at J, with 15 bases in the middle. The CDR3 runs 15 residues. CDR1 is SNHLY, CDR2 FYNNEI, per germline. This chain's CDR3 is CASSRQSWEGNTIYF. For the CDR3, the DNA is TGTGCCAGCAGTAGACAGTCCTGGGAAGGAAACACCATATATTTT. Using reference TRBV2 and TRBJ1-3 for the parts outside the CDR3, the full variable domain is EPEVTQTPSHQVTQMGQEVILRCVPISNHLYFYWYRQILGQKVEFLVSFYNNEISEKSEIFDDQFSVERPDGSNFTLKIRSTKLEDSAMYFCASSRQSWEGNTIYFGEGSWLTVV.

This clone was seen repeatedly, ten times or more. CDR3 coding DNA: TGTGCCAGCAGTCCATATTTTTGGGGGACACAGGGTGGTGGAAACACCATATATTTT. Translation gives CASSPYFWGTQGGGNTIYF. V gene TRBV28 combines with J gene TRBJ1-3, with a tentative D call TRBD1 (6 bases). This CDR3 has 19 residues. Trimming removed 5 bases from V and 3 bases from J, with 26 bases in between. Germline V gives CDR1 MDHEN, CDR2 SYDVKM.

For the CDR3, the DNA is TGTGCCTGCACCCGGGACAGGGGCCAAGAGACCCAGTACTTC. This sequence encodes CACTRDRGQETQYF. This sequence joins TRBV30 and TRBJ2-5, with 10 bases fitting TRBD1. This CDR3 contains 14 residues. Germline V CDR1 and CDR2: GTSNPN, SVGIG (reference sequence). J gave up 1 base and V 6 bases, and 5 bases lay outside the gene matches. The full variable domain, its missing parts supplied by reference TRBV30 and TRBJ2-5, is SQTIHQWPATLVQPVGSPLSLECTVEGTSNPNLYWYRQAAGRGLQLLFYSVGIGQISSEVPQNLSASRPQDRQFILSSKKLLLSDSGFYLCACTRDRGQETQYFGPGTRLLVL.

Comment on this clone: At one of its ends the junction is not consistent with the germline gene, which may arise from a read error. The genes are TRBV6-6 and TRBJ1-1; no definite D call. This CDR3 has 14 amino acids. Germline V CDR1 and CDR2: MNHNY, SVGAGI (reference sequence). The CDR3 region is CASSYRGGNAEAFF. The CDR3 DNA reads as TGTGCCAGCAGTTATCGCGGCGGGAACGCTGAAGCTTTCTTT.

This chain connects TRBV4-2 to TRBJ1-5; tentatively, D is TRBD1 (5 bases). The germline V and J ends were trimmed by 2 bases and 4 bases, with 12 bases remaining between them. The germline gives CDR1 LGHNA, CDR2 YNFKEQ. This CDR3 comprises 15 residues. The CDR3 DNA sequence: TGTGCCAGCAGCCAATACGGGGGAGGAAATCAGCCCCAGCATTTT. Its protein product is CASSQYGGGNQPQHF.

This chain uses TRBV2 with TRBJ2-2; no definite D call. CDR1 and CDR2 from the germline V gene are SNHLY and FYNNEI. Trimming shortened V by 7 bases and J by 0 bases, and 12 bases separated the two germline ends. The CDR3 consists of 15 residues. The CDR3 reads CASKPDTSNTGELFF. The CDR3 DNA sequence: TGTGCCAGCAAACCCGACACGTCGAACACCGGGGAGCTGTTTTTT.

The J gene is TRBJ2-7, the V gene TRBV6-5; tentatively, D is TRBD1 (7 bases). This CDR3 spans 14 amino acids. Trimming left V 6 bases short and J 6 bases short, with 18 bases between. Per germline, CDR1 MNHEY and CDR2 SVGAGI. CDR3 loop: CASRTINRGGEQYF. As DNA, the CDR3 is TGTGCCAGCAGAACAATAAACAGGGGAGGCGAGCAGTACTTC.

This clone was seen a single time. Other DNA variants within this sample encode the same CDR3. This chain joins TRBV7-9 and TRBJ2-1; a weak D match, TRBD2 (6 bases). V lost 3 bases and J 8 bases, leaving 17 bases between the germline ends. The CDR3 spans 15 residues. Germline assignment: CDR1 SEHNR and CDR2 FQNEAQ (reference sequence). CDR3 protein: CASSFRGRGGDEQFF. For the CDR3, the DNA is TGTGCCAGCAGCTTTAGGGGCCGGGGCGGGGATGAGCAGTTCTTC.

This clone was seen a handful of times. The V and J genes are TRBV28 and TRBJ2-1, with D perhaps TRBD1 (5 bases). V lost 3 bases and J lost 13, with 13 bases in between. The CDR3 runs 12 residues. Looked up from germline, CDR1 is MDHEN and CDR2 is SYDVKM. The CDR3 DNA reads TGTGCCAGCAGTTTGGGCAGGGCCGGACAGTTCTTC. Protein: CASSLGRAGQFF.